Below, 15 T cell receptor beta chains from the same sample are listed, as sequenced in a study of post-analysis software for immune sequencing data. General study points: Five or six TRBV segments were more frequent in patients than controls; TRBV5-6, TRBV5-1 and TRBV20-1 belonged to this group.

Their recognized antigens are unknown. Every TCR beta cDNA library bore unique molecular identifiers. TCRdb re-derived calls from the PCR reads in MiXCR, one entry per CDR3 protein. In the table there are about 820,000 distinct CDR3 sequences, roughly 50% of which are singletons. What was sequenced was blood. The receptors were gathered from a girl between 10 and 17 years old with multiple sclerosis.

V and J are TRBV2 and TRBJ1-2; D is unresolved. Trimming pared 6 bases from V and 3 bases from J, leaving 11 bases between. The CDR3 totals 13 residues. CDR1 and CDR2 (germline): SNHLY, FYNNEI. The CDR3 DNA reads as TGTGCCAGCAGGGATCTGGGAGACTATGGCTACACCTTC. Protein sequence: CASRDLGDYGYTF.

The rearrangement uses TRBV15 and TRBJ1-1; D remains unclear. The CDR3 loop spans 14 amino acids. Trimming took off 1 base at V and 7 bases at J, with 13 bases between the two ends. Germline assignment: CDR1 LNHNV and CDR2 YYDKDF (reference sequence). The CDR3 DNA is TGTGCCACCAGCAGAGCTGGGATGCAGAATGAAGCTTTCTTT. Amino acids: CATSRAGMQNEAFF.

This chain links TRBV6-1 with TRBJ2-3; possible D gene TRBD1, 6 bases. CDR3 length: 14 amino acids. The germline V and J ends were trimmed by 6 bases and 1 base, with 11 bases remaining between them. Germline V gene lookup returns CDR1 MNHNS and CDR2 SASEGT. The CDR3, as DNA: TGTGCCAGCAGATACAGGGCGGGCACAGATACGCAGTATTTT. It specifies CASRYRAGTDTQYF.

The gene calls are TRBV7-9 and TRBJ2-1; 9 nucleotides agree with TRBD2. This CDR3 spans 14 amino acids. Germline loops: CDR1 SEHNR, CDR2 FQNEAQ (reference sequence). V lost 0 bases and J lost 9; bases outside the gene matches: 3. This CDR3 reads CASSLAGLAFEQFF. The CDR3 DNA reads TGTGCCAGCAGCTTAGCGGGACTAGCTTTTGAGCAGTTCTTC.

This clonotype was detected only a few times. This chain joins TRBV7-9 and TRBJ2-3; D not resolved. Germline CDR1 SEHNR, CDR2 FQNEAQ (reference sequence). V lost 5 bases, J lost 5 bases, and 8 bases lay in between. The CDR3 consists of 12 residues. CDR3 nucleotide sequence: TGTGCCAGCAGCCCCCAGCGAGATACGCAGTATTTT. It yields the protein CASSPQRDTQYF.

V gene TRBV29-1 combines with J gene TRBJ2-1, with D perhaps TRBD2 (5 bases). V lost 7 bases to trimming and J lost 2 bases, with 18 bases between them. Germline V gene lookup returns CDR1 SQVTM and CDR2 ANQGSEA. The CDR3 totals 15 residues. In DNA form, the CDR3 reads TGCAGCGACCGACGCCCAATGCGGGCCTACAATGAGCAGTTCTTC. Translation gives CSDRRPMRAYNEQFF.

The CDR3 sequence: CASSNSLLYNEQFF. The CDR3 bases are TGTGCCAGCAGTAATAGCCTTCTCTACAATGAGCAGTTCTTC. The chain carries TRBV6-2 or TRBV6-3 and TRBJ2-1; no firm D call. V dropped 5 bases and J dropped 3 bases, with 11 bases sitting between them. The CDR3 sequence is 14 residues long. The germline CDR1 and CDR2 sequences are MNHEY and SVGEGT.

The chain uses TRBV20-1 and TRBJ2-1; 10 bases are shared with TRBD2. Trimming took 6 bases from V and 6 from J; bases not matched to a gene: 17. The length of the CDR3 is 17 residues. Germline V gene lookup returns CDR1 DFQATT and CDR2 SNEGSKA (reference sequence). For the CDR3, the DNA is TGCAGTGCGAGAACCTCTCTGGGAGCTAGCGGGGGCAATGAGCAGTTCTTC. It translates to CSARTSLGASGGNEQFF.

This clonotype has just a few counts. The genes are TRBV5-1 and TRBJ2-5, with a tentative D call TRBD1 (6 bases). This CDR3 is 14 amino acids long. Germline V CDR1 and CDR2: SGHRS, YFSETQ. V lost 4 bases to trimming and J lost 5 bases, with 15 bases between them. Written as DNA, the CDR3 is TGCGCCAGCAGCGGAAGCAGGGGTACGGAGACCCAGTACTTC. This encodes CASSGSRGTETQYF.

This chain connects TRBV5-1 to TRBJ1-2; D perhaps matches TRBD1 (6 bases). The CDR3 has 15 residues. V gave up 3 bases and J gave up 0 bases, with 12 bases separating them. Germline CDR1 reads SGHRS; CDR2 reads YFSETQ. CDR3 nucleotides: TGCGCCAGCAGCTCGGGGACACCTGCTAACTATGGCTACACCTTC. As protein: CASSSGTPANYGYTF.

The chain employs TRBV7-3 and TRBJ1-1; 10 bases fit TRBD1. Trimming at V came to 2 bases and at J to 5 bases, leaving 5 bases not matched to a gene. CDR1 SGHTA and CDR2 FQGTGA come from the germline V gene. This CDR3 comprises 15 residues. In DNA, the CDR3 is TGTGCCAGCAGCTTACGACAGGGGGCAGTTACTGAAGCTTTCTTT. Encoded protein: CASSLRQGAVTEAFF.

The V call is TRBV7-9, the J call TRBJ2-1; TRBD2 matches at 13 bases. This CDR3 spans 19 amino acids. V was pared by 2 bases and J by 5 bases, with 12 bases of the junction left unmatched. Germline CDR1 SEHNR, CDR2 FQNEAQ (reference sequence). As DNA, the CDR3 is TGTGCCAGCAGCTTAAGACAGGGCCGACTAGCGGGAGGTAACAATGAGCAGTTCTTC. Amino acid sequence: CASSLRQGRLAGGNNEQFF. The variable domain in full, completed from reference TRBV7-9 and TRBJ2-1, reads DTGVSQNPRHKITKRGQNVTFRCDPISEHNRLYWYRQTLGQGPEFLTYFQNEAQLEKSRLLSDRFSAERPKGSFSTLEIQRTEQGDSAMYLCASSLRQGRLAGGNNEQFFGPGTRLTVL.

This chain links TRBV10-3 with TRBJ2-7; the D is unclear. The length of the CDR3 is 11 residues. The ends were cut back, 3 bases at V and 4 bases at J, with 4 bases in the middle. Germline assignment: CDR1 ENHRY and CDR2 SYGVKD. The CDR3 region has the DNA TGTGCCATCAGTGATGGGTACGAGCAGTACTTC. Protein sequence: CAISDGYEQYF.

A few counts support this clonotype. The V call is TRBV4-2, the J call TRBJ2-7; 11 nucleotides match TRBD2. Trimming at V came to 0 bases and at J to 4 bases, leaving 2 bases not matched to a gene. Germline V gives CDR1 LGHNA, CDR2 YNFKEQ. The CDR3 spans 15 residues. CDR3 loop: CASSQDTSGSYEQYF. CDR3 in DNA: TGTGCCAGCAGCCAAGATACTAGCGGGAGTTACGAGCAGTACTTC.

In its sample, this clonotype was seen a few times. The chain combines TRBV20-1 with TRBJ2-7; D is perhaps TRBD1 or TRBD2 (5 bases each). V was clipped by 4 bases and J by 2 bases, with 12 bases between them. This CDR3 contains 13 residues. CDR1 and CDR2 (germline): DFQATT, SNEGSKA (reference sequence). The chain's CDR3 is CSAIRDGPYEQYF. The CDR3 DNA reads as TGCAGTGCTATCCGGGACGGACCCTACGAGCAGTACTTC.